The 4 T cell receptor beta chains below come from one sample, sequenced in a study of blood T cell repertoires in COVID-19. The table came from immunoSEQ multiplex PCR; TCRdb's copy has only in-frame clones and leaves some out. The sample yields 150,000 or so clones, 84% seen once. What was sequenced was peripheral blood. These receptors were collected from a woman aged 55-69 years with acute or convalescent COVID-19.

V usage is TRBV4-1 and J usage is TRBJ1-2, with a weak D call TRBD1 (6 bases). The CDR3 loop spans 17 amino acids. Per germline, CDR1 MGHRA and CDR2 YSYEKL. V gave up 3 bases and J gave up 8 bases, with 25 bases separating them. The CDR3 coding sequence is TGCGCCAGCAGCCACGGATTTTCTCAGGGGAAGGTTAAGGGCTACACCTTC. It specifies CASSHGFSQGKVKGYTF.

This clone showed up just a few times. The chain recombines TRBV5-4 with TRBJ1-2; 8 positions agree with TRBD1. Losses at the gene ends were 5 bases for V and 3 bases for J; bases not matched to a gene: 6. The germline CDR1 and CDR2 sequences are SGHNT and YYREEE (reference sequence). The CDR3 covers 14 residues. DNA for the CDR3: TGTGCCAGCAGGCCACAGGGGGGTCACTATGGCTACACCTTC. Its protein product is CASRPQGGHYGYTF.

The genes are TRBV5-4 and TRBJ2-3; 13 bases align to TRBD2. CDR3 length: 18 residues. The ends lost 4 bases at V and 2 bases at J; junction bases unmatched: 10. Germline V lookup: CDR1 SGHNT, CDR2 YYREEE (reference sequence). The CDR3 DNA reads TGTGCCAGCAGCGTGACTAGCGGGAGGTCCCCCTACACAGATACGCAGTATTTT. Translated, it gives CASSVTSGRSPYTDTQYF. The full variable domain, its missing parts supplied by reference TRBV5-4 and TRBJ2-3, is ETGVTQSPTHLIKTRGQQVTLRCSSQSGHNTVSWYQQALGQGPQFIFQYYREEENGRGNFPPRFSGLQFPNYSSELNVNALELDDSALYLCASSVTSGRSPYTDTQYFGPGTRLTVL.

In this sample, this clone turned up once. The genes are TRBV12-3 or TRBV12-4 and TRBJ1-2; no clear D gene. V lost 1 base and J 4 bases, leaving 7 bases between the germline ends. This CDR3 region has 13 residues. CDR3 sequence (DNA): TGTGCCAGCAGTTTAGGGGCCGCCTATGGCTACACCTTC. Translated: CASSLGAAYGYTF.